This TCR beta chain is from a study of blood T cell repertoires in COVID-19. Study in general: PBMCs, B-cell-depleted T cells, or T cells provided the cDNA or gDNA that made up the material.

The table came from immunoSEQ multiplex PCR; TCRdb's copy has only in-frame clones and leaves some out. The sample carries some 200,000 clones, about 80% recorded once. CDR3 size: 13 residues. Germline V gene sequence: CDR1 SGHVS, CDR2 FQNEAQ. Trimming stripped 3 bases from V and 9 bases from J, with 14 bases between. Study members were between about 18 and 100 years old and lived in 20 to 30 US regions. This TCR derives from a man aged 35-49 years who had recovered from COVID-19. The rearrangement links TRBV7-8 to TRBJ1-2; D is perhaps TRBD1 (5 bases). Sequencing input: PBMCs or T cells enriched from blood (not recorded which). Written as DNA, the CDR3 is TGTGCCAGCAGCTTGGGACTGGGATCGAGCTACACCTTC. This encodes CASSLGLGSSYTF.